This T cell receptor (beta chain) came from a study of tumor and adjacent non-tumor tissue in lung cancer. Turning to the study itself: The patients, 10 to 11 men and 5 women, were roughly 30 to 80 with stage I to III disease. On average, productive TCRbeta reads reached some 4.2 million per sample. General study points: Patients with more diverse tumor TCRs had worse survival.

The template was RNA from unsorted bulk tissue. Distant lung tissue was collected more than 3 cm away from the tumor edge. This clonotype was recorded at least ten times. Its antigen is not identified. Three rounds of nested PCR, following a modified ARM-PCR protocol, produced the TCRbeta library. MiXCR was run by TCRdb on the multiplex PCR reads, yielding one entry per CDR3 protein. The data contain approximately 120,000 distinct CDR3 sequences, 60% to 65% of them singletons. V was cut by 0 bases and J by 6 bases, with 23 bases left in between. The CDR3 has 19 amino acids. This receptor was obtained from a man aged 60 to 69 with non-small cell lung cancer. Specimen: distant non-tumor lung tissue. V is TRBV12-3 or TRBV12-4 and J is TRBJ2-2, with D tentatively TRBD2 (7 bases). CDR3 sequence: CASSLAPPPGRGIAGELFF. The CDR3 bases are TGTGCCAGCAGTTTAGCCCCCCCCCCAGGGAGGGGGATAGCCGGGGAGCTGTTTTTT.